What follows is one T cell receptor (beta chain) and its context. The antigen is unknown. The PCR employed 60 Vbeta primers together with 13 Jbeta primers. Profiling relied on immunoSEQ multiplex PCR, and the TCRdb table lists in-frame clones only, not all of them. The sample lists fewer than 120,000 clones; approximately 82% were seen once. The data derive from a study of cytomegalovirus exposure and HLA in healthy donors. Whole-study findings and limits: A later analysis linked a missense DCLRE1C variant to TCR beta V- and J-gene trimming.

The junction had 8 bases not matched to a gene; V was cut back by 6 bases and J by 2 bases. The CDR3 has 15 amino acids. The germline CDR1 and CDR2 sequences are MNHEY and SMNVEV (reference sequence). The receptor was isolated from a young man in good health and CMV-seropositive. V gene TRBV27 combines with J gene TRBJ2-7; 9 bases align to TRBD1. Sequenced material: PBMCs. This chain's CDR3 is CASSTGQGETYEQYF. The CDR3 DNA reads as TGTGCCAGCAGCACGGGACAGGGCGAGACCTACGAGCAGTACTTC.